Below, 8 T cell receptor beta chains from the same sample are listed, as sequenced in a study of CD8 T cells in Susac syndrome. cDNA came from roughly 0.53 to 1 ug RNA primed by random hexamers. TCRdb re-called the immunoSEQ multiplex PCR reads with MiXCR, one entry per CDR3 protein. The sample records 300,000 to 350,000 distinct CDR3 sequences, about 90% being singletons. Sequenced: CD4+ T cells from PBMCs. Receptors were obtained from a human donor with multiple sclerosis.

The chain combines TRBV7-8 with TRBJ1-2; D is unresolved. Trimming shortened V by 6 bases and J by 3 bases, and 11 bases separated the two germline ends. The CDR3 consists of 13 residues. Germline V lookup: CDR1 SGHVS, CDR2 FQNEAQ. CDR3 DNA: TGTGCCAGCAGTCGAGACATAGACTATGGCTACACCTTC. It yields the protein CASSRDIDYGYTF.

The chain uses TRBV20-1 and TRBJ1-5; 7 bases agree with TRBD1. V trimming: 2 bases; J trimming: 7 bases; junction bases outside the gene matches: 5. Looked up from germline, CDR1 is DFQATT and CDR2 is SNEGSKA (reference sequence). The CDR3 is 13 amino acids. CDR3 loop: CSARRQGGQPQHF. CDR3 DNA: TGCAGTGCTAGAAGGCAGGGGGGACAGCCCCAGCATTTT.

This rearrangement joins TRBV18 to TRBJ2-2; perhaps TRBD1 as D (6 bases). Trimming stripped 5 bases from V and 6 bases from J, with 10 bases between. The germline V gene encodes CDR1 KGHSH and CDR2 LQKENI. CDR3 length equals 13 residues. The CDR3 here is CASSSGTSGELFF. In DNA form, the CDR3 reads TGTGCCAGCTCATCTGGGACATCCGGGGAGCTGTTTTTT.

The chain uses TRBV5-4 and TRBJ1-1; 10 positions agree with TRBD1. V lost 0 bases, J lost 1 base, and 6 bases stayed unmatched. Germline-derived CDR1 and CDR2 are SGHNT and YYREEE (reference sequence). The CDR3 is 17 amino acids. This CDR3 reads CASSLGQGARGNTEAFF. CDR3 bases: TGTGCCAGCAGCTTGGGACAGGGGGCGCGAGGGAACACTGAAGCTTTCTTT.

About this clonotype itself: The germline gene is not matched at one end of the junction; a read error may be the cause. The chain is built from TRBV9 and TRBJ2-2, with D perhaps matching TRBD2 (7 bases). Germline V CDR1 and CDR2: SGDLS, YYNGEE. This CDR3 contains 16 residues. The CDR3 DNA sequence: TGTGCCAGCAGCCTGCGACGGGGGGCGAATACCGGGGAGCTGTTTTTT. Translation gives CASSLRRGANTGELFF.

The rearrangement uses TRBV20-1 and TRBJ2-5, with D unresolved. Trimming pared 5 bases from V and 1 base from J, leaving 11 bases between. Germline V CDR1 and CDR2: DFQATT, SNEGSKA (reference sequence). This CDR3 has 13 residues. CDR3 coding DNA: TGCAGTGCTTTTCCCCGGCCCCAAGAGACCCAGTACTTC. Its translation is CSAFPRPQETQYF.

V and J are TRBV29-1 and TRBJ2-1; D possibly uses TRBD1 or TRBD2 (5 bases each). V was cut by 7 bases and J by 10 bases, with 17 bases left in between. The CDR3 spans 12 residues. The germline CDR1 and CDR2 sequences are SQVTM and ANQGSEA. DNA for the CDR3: TGCAGCGCCCGCGATGGGGACGCCGAGCAGTTCTTC. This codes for CSARDGDAEQFF.

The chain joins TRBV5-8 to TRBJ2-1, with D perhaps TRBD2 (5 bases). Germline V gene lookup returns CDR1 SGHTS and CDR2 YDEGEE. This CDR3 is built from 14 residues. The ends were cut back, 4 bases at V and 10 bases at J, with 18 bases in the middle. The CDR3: CASSKLRSGGEQFF. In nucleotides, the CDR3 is TGTGCCAGCAGCAAGCTACGAAGCGGTGGGGAGCAGTTCTTC.